The 6 T cell receptor beta chains in this list originate from one sample, sequenced in a study of T cell responses to AZD1222 COVID-19 vaccine. Only in-frame clones appear in the TCRdb table, and some are missing; sequencing was by immunoSEQ multiplex PCR. The data show 95,000 to 150,000 clones, 90% seen once. This sample comprised peripheral blood, obtained on day 0 of AZD1222 vaccination. The receptor set was obtained from an adult in good health.

J is TRBJ1-6 and V is TRBV27, with D unclear. The CDR3 is 12 amino acids. The germline V gene has CDR1 MNHEY and CDR2 SMNVEV (reference sequence). V lost 5 bases to trimming and J lost 14 bases, with 13 bases between them. The CDR3 is CASSPRTGTLHF. The CDR3 bases are TGTGCCAGCAGTCCCCGGACCGGCACCCTCCACTTT.

This chain joins TRBV28 and TRBJ1-4, with D hard to call. V was shortened by 5 bases and J by 0 bases, with 7 bases between the two germline ends. The CDR3 is 14 amino acids. Per the germline V gene, CDR1 is MDHEN and CDR2 is SYDVKM. The CDR3 loop is CASSNQATNEKLFF. CDR3 DNA: TGTGCCAGCAGTAACCAAGCAACTAATGAAAAACTGTTTTTT. The complete variable domain, with remaining parts taken from reference TRBV28 and TRBJ1-4, reads DVKVTQSSRYLVKRTGEKVFLECVQDMDHENMFWYRQDPGLGLRLIYFSYDVKMKEKGDIPEGYSVSREKKERFSLILESASTNQTSMYLCASSNQATNEKLFFGSGTQLSVL.

The chain uses TRBV7-2 and TRBJ2-3; the match to TRBD2 covers 10 bases. The CDR3 extends over 16 amino acids. CDR1 and CDR2 (germline): SGHTA, FQGNSA. V shed 3 bases, J shed 5 bases, and the junction held 8 bases outside the gene matches. The CDR3 nucleotides read TGTGCCAGCAGCTTCAGAGCGGGAGGGCCTGGAGATACGCAGTATTTT. Translation gives CASSFRAGGPGDTQYF.

This clone has a handful of counts. CDR3 sequence reads: CASSLRGGYEQYF. As DNA, the CDR3 is TGTGCCAGCAGTCTCAGGGGAGGATACGAGCAGTACTTC. The V gene is TRBV3-1 (or the pseudogene TRBV3-2), the J gene TRBJ2-7, with D perhaps assigned TRBD1 or TRBD2 (6 bases each). The CDR3 sequence is 13 residues long. Germline V gives CDR1 LGHDT, CDR2 YNNKEL (reference sequence). V was pared by 6 bases and J by 4 bases, with 13 bases between.

The V gene is TRBV5-4, the J gene TRBJ2-2, with D hard to call. Trimming shortened V by 2 bases and J by 0 bases, and 8 bases separated the two germline ends. Germline CDR1 and CDR2: SGHNT and YYREEE (reference sequence). The CDR3 is 15 amino acids. CDR3 bases: TGTGCCAGCAGCTTTGGACGGACGAACACCGGGGAGCTGTTTTTT. Protein sequence: CASSFGRTNTGELFF.

The V call is TRBV14, the J call TRBJ2-7; 11 nucleotides match TRBD2. The CDR3 consists of 17 residues. J was trimmed by 3 bases and V by 0 bases; bases with no gene match: 7. Per germline, CDR1 SGHDN and CDR2 FVKESK. CDR3 nucleotides: TGTGCCAGCAGCCAAGATCCACTAGCGGGAGACTACTACGAGCAGTACTTC. Encoded protein: CASSQDPLAGDYYEQYF.